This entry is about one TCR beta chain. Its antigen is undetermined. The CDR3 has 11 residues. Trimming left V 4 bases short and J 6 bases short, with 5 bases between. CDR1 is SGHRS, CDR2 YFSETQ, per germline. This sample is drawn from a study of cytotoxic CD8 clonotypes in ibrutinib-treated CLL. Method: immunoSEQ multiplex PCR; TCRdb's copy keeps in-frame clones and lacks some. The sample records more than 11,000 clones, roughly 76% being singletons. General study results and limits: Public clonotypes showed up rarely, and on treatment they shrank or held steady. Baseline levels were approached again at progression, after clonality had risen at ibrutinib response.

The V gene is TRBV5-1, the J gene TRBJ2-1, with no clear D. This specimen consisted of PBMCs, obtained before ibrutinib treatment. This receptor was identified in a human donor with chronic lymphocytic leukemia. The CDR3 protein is CASSPPNEQFF. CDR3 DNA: TGCGCCAGCAGCCCCCCCAATGAGCAGTTCTTC.